The next 26 T cell receptor beta chains were all read from a single sample in a study of identical twins. TCRdb ran MiXCR on the 5' RACE reads and lists one entry per CDR3 protein. Of under 350,000 distinct CDR3 sequences listed, more than 8% are singletons. The same specimen was also included in a second study, on yellow fever vaccine responses in identical twins.

The material sequenced was CD8+ T cells sorted from blood. The receptors shown here come from a woman younger than 30 in good health.

This CDR3 is CASSLGNLGSSTDTQYF. CDR3 DNA: TGTGCCAGCAGCTTAGGAAACCTGGGCTCTAGCACAGATACGCAGTATTTT. This chain connects TRBV7-8 to TRBJ2-3; D remains unclear. CDR1 and CDR2 (germline): SGHVS, FQNEAQ. This CDR3 has 17 residues. V dropped 1 base and J dropped 0 bases, with 14 bases sitting between them.

This clonotype came up many times. V is TRBV5-1 and J is TRBJ2-1, with a weak D call TRBD2 (6 bases). The CDR3 is 17 amino acids. V gave up 1 base and J gave up 8 bases, with 22 bases separating them. Germline CDR1 is SGHRS and CDR2 is YFSETQ. The CDR3 coding sequence is TGCGCCAGCAGCTTGACTAGCCTCCGAACCATGAACCATGAGCAGTTCTTC. It yields the protein CASSLTSLRTMNHEQFF.

V usage is TRBV3-1 and J usage is TRBJ2-7, with TRBD1 matching 11 bases. CDR3 length: 15 amino acids. V shed 4 bases, J shed 4 bases, and the junction held 6 bases outside the gene matches. CDR1 and CDR2 (germline): LGHDT, YNNKEL (reference sequence). CDR3 sequence (DNA): TGTGCCAGCAGCCCGGGAGGACAGGGGGCTTACGAGCAGTACTTC. This codes for CASSPGGQGAYEQYF.

This clonotype was observed many times. The chain links TRBV4-1 to TRBJ2-1, with D perhaps TRBD2 (5 bases). This CDR3 region has 15 residues. Germline CDR1 reads MGHRA; CDR2 reads YSYEKL. Trimming shortened V by 0 bases and J by 0 bases, and 6 bases separated the two germline ends. This CDR3 is CASSQDGSSYNEQFF. Here the CDR3 DNA reads TGCGCCAGCAGCCAAGATGGGAGCTCCTACAATGAGCAGTTCTTC.

The V gene is TRBV20-1, the J gene TRBJ2-3; D not resolved. The CDR3 runs 13 residues. CDR1 and CDR2 from the germline V gene are DFQATT and SNEGSKA (reference sequence). The V end was cut by 4 bases, the J end by 0 bases, with 8 bases between. The CDR3 nucleotides read TGCAGTGCTACTGATTTTAGCACAGATACGCAGTATTTT. Encoded protein: CSATDFSTDTQYF.

This clonotype appeared a few times. This rearrangement joins TRBV20-1 to TRBJ2-1, with 8 bases identical to TRBD1. The trim removed 3 bases at V and 4 bases at J, leaving 2 bases unmatched. Germline V gene sequence: CDR1 DFQATT, CDR2 SNEGSKA (reference sequence). This CDR3 spans 13 amino acids. The CDR3 region has the DNA TGCAGTGCTAGGGACAGGGTGTACAATGAGCAGTTCTTC. This sequence encodes CSARDRVYNEQFF.

Worth noting for this clonotype: This may be a read error, as it is one base from a much larger clone. The chain has TRBV21-1 and TRBJ2-5. TRBV21-1 is a known pseudogene. The CDR3 length is 15 residues. Here the CDR3 reads CSSSKGETKLETQYF. CDR3 DNA: TGTTCCAGCAGTAAAGGCGAGACGAAGTTGGAGACCCAGTACTTC.

The chain joins TRBV11-2 to TRBJ2-7; D is perhaps TRBD1 (5 bases). Germline V gene data show CDR1 as SGHAT and CDR2 as FQNNGV. CDR3 length equals 17 residues. V lost 0 bases, J lost 4 bases, and 19 bases lay in between. The DNA for the CDR3 is TGTGCCAGCAGCTTAGATACAGGCGTAACAACTCGGTACGAGCAGTACTTC. Protein product: CASSLDTGVTTRYEQYF.

The chain carries TRBV7-9 and TRBJ2-3; D uncertain. V lost 5 bases and J lost 6, with 15 bases in between. The CDR3 sequence is 14 residues long. In germline, CDR1 is SEHNR, CDR2 FQNEAQ (reference sequence). CDR3 amino acids: CASSTPEERDTQYF. The DNA for the CDR3 is TGTGCCAGCAGCACCCCTGAAGAAAGGGATACGCAGTATTTT.

This clonotype turned up a few times. The genes are TRBV20-1 and TRBJ2-3; D is perhaps TRBD1 or TRBD2 (5 bases each). Trimming took 0 bases from V and 14 from J, leaving 27 bases between them. The germline gives CDR1 DFQATT, CDR2 SNEGSKA (reference sequence). There are 16 residues in the CDR3. The DNA for the CDR3 is TGCAGTGCTAGAGATGACGGGGACCGGGGACGCTCTGGGTGGTATTTT. Its protein is CSARDDGDRGRSGWYF.

The chain couples TRBV12-5 to TRBJ1-1; TRBD1 matches at 9 bases. The CDR3 totals 15 residues. Germline CDR1 and CDR2: LGHNT and FRNRAP. After removal of 7 bases from V and 2 bases from J, the junction contained 8 bases not matched to a gene. The CDR3 sequence is CASVRQQGANTEAFF. For the CDR3, the DNA is TGTGCTAGTGTGCGCCAACAGGGGGCTAACACTGAAGCTTTCTTT.

This clonotype was seen only a few times. The chain recombines TRBV9 with TRBJ2-7, with 10 bases matching TRBD2. Germline CDR1 is SGDLS and CDR2 is YYNGEE. The V and J ends lost 0 bases and 3 bases, in that order; junction bases with no gene match: 3. This CDR3 has 15 residues. For the CDR3, the DNA is TGTGCCAGCAGCGTAGGAGTAGCGGGGGGCTACGAGCAGTACTTC. It specifies CASSVGVAGGYEQYF. Complete variable domain (other parts from reference TRBV9 and TRBJ2-7): DSGVTQTPKHLITATGQRVTLRCSPRSGDLSVYWYQQSLDQGLQFLIQYYNGEERAKGNILERFSAQQFPDLHSELNLSSLELGDSALYFCASSVGVAGGYEQYFGPGTRLTVT.

This clonotype was observed a few times. The CDR3 protein is CASSPSQGPYNSPLHF. DNA of the CDR3: TGTGCCAGCAGCCCTTCCCAGGGTCCCTATAATTCACCCCTCCACTTT. The genes are TRBV9 and TRBJ1-6; TRBD1 might be the D (5 bases). Trimming removed 4 bases from V and 2 bases from J, with 13 bases in between. Per germline, CDR1 SGDLS and CDR2 YYNGEE. This CDR3 is 16 amino acids long.

V usage is TRBV11-1 and J usage is TRBJ2-2, with a tentative D call TRBD2 (7 bases). The CDR3 is 21 residues long. Trimming stripped 5 bases from V and 1 base from J, with 29 bases between. CDR1 and CDR2 from the germline V gene are SGHAT and FQDESV (reference sequence). Here the CDR3 DNA reads TGTGCCAGCAGCACGATACCGCAGGGGTCGATCGAGCGGGAGAACACCGGGGAGCTGTTTTTT. Residues: CASSTIPQGSIERENTGELFF.

This clonotype has a handful of counts. This chain links TRBV24-1 with TRBJ1-1; D call uncertain. The germline V and J ends were trimmed by 6 bases and 8 bases, with 12 bases remaining between them. Germline V gives CDR1 KGHDR, CDR2 SFDVKD. The CDR3 totals 12 residues. The CDR3 DNA reads TGTGCCACCAGTTCAGTCAATTGGGAAGCTTTCTTT. Its protein product is CATSSVNWEAFF.

In this sample, this clonotype turned up a few times. The chain has TRBV7-9 and TRBJ2-4; D tentatively fits TRBD1 or TRBD2 (5 bases each). From germline, CDR1 is SEHNR and CDR2 FQNEAQ (reference sequence). V was cut by 5 bases and J by 4 bases, with 15 bases left in between. This CDR3 has 15 residues. The CDR3, as DNA: TGTGCCAGCAGCCAAGCTGGGACCGTGAAAAACATTCAGTACTTC. Translated, it gives CASSQAGTVKNIQYF.

V is TRBV6-2 or TRBV6-3 and J is TRBJ2-7; D may be TRBD1 (6 bases). The CDR3 is 14 amino acids. The germline V gene encodes CDR1 MNHEY and CDR2 SVGEGT. Trimming stripped 0 bases from V and 6 bases from J, with 12 bases between. The CDR3 is CASSYSTGMGEQYF. CDR3 coding DNA: TGTGCCAGCAGTTACTCCACAGGGATGGGCGAGCAGTACTTC.

The V gene is TRBV20-1, the J gene TRBJ2-3; D possibly matches TRBD1 or TRBD2 (5 bases each). There are 17 residues in the CDR3. The germline V gene has CDR1 DFQATT and CDR2 SNEGSKA (reference sequence). Trimming pared 0 bases from V and 6 bases from J, leaving 22 bases between. The CDR3 DNA reads TGCAGTGCTAGAGATGCCAGGGACGTAAGGGGCCGGGATACGCAGTATTTT. Translation gives CSARDARDVRGRDTQYF.

This clonotype was seen many times. The chain combines TRBV6-5 with TRBJ2-2; D is tentatively TRBD1 or TRBD2 (6 bases each). Germline V gene lookup returns CDR1 MNHEY and CDR2 SVGAGI. Trimming pared 2 bases from V and 3 bases from J, leaving 10 bases between. The CDR3 consists of 15 residues. Here the CDR3 reads CASSYIRGDTGELFF. Written as DNA, the CDR3 is TGTGCCAGCAGTTACATTAGGGGGGACACCGGGGAGCTGTTTTTT.

The chain links TRBV27 to TRBJ2-7; D uncertain. CDR1 and CDR2 from the germline V gene are MNHEY and SMNVEV (reference sequence). V was shortened by 4 bases and J by 2 bases, with 15 bases between the two germline ends. This CDR3 is built from 15 residues. The CDR3 reads CASSSRLSGPYEQYF. In DNA form, the CDR3 reads TGTGCCAGCAGTTCTCGACTCTCTGGTCCCTACGAGCAGTACTTC.

The sample holds many counts of this clonotype. V and J are TRBV5-1 and TRBJ2-3; 9 bases are a match to TRBD2. The CDR3 is made up of 14 amino acids. CDR1 SGHRS and CDR2 YFSETQ come from the germline V gene. The V gene end was trimmed by 4 bases and the J gene end by 2 bases; junction bases not matched to a gene: 2. The CDR3 nucleotides read TGCGCCAGCAGCCCTAGCGGGGACACAGATACGCAGTATTTT. Translating gives CASSPSGDTDTQYF.

In this sample, this clonotype turned up a few times. The chain recombines TRBV27 with TRBJ2-2; D unresolved. There are 14 residues in the CDR3. The germline V gene encodes CDR1 MNHEY and CDR2 SMNVEV (reference sequence). Trimming took off 5 bases at V and 1 base at J, with 8 bases between the two ends. DNA for the CDR3: TGTGCCAGCAGTAAACTAATGAACACCGGGGAGCTGTTTTTT. It specifies CASSKLMNTGELFF.

This chain joins TRBV20-1 and TRBJ1-5; D perhaps matches TRBD1 (5 bases). CDR1 is DFQATT and CDR2 is SNEGSKA in the germline V gene (reference sequence). The CDR3 contains 15 residues. Trimming removed 3 bases at V and 0 bases at J, with 12 bases between. CDR3 bases: TGCAGTGCTAGGGAGGGACGGCTTAGCAATCAGCCCCAGCATTTT. This sequence encodes CSAREGRLSNQPQHF.

This sequence joins TRBV5-6 and TRBJ2-2; unclear D gene. Per the germline V gene, CDR1 is SGHDT and CDR2 is YYEEEE. The CDR3 length is 16 residues. Trimming removed 0 bases at V and 0 bases at J, with 9 bases between. Written as DNA, the CDR3 is TGTGCCAGCAGCTTGGCCCTCGAACCGAACACCGGGGAGCTGTTTTTT. This encodes CASSLALEPNTGELFF.

This clonotype was detected only a few times. This rearrangement joins TRBV9 to TRBJ2-2, with D uncertain. Trimming removed 2 bases from V and 1 base from J, with 9 bases in between. The germline gives CDR1 SGDLS, CDR2 YYNGEE. The CDR3 consists of 15 residues. The chain's CDR3 is CASSVLGKNTGELFF. CDR3 nucleotide sequence: TGTGCCAGCAGCGTTTTAGGGAAGAACACCGGGGAGCTGTTTTTT.

This chain uses TRBV12-3 or TRBV12-4 with TRBJ1-1; D uncertain. V gave up 5 bases and J gave up 1 base, with 5 bases separating them. This CDR3 comprises 12 residues. The CDR3 region has the DNA TGTGCCAGCAGTATCAGGAACACTGAAGCTTTCTTT. It codes for CASSIRNTEAFF.